The 2 T cell receptor beta chains listed next were all sequenced from one sample in a study of Graves' ophthalmopathy and Graves' hyperthyroidism (dated 2018 in TCRdb). The run used an Illumina HiSeq 2000. TCR beta CDR3 regions were amplified from RNA transcripts for repertoire sequencing. The first round was an RT-PCR using HTBI primers with the Qiagen OneStep RT-PCR kit, and this first round was followed by a second-round multiplex PCR, then size selection and purification. TCRdb itself trimmed the public reads at Q25 with fastp, ran MiXCR and retained productive beta chains. Under each unique CDR3 protein, matching rows form one entry showing the most common genes and DNA. Counted in this sample were about 550,000 distinct CDR3 sequences; approximately 37% of them appeared once. Roughly 4.5% of the sample lies in the top ten. Input material: peripheral blood or thyroid tissue (not recorded which). These receptors were collected from an adult man with Graves' hyperthyroidism.

Many counts were recorded for this clonotype. CDR3 loop: CASSPGTVNQPQHF. The CDR3 coding sequence is TGTGCCAGCAGTCCCGGGACGGTCAATCAGCCCCAGCATTTT. This chain connects TRBV12-3 or TRBV12-4 to TRBJ1-5, with TRBD1 as a possible D gene (5 bases). CDR3 length equals 14 residues. With 5 bases removed from V and 3 bases from J, the gap between germline ends came to 11 bases.

In its sample, this clonotype was seen many times. This chain joins TRBV7-6 and TRBJ2-7; D possibly corresponds to TRBD2 (6 bases). The V end lost 1 base, the J end lost 2 bases, and 12 bases lay between the germline ends. The CDR3 has 15 amino acids. Germline CDR1 is SGHVS and CDR2 is FNYEAQ. In DNA, the CDR3 is TGTGCCAGCAGCTTAGACCGTAGCGGACCCTACGAGCAGTACTTC. Translated, it gives CASSLDRSGPYEQYF.